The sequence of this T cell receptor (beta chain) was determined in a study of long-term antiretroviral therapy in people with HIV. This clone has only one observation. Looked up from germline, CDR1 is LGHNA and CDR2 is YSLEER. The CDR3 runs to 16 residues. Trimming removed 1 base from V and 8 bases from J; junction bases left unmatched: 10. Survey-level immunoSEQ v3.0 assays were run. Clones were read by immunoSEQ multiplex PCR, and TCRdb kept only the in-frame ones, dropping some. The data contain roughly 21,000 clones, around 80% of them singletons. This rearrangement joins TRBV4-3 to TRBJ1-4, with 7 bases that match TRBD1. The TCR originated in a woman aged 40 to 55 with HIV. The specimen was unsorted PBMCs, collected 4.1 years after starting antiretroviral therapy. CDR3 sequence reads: CASSQGSHRGREKLFF. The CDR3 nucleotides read TGCGCCAGCAGCCAAGGGTCGCACAGGGGAAGGGAAAAACTGTTTTTT.